The 8 T cell receptor beta chains listed next were all sequenced from one sample in a study of blood T cell repertoires in COVID-19. Sequencing used immunoSEQ multiplex PCR; TCRdb keeps in-frame clones, though not all of them. The table records fewer than 300,000 clones, around 89% of them present only once. Sequencing used peripheral blood. These receptor sequences come from a man aged 60 to 75 who had recovered from COVID-19.

CDR3 DNA sequence: TGCGCCAGCAGGAGAGGGCTAGCGGGGGCCAGGGGCACAGATACGCAGTATTTT. As protein: CASRRGLAGARGTDTQYF. J is TRBJ2-3 and V is TRBV5-1, with 10 bases identical to TRBD2. This CDR3 has 18 residues. Germline CDR1 is SGHRS and CDR2 is YFSETQ. V lost 5 bases, J lost 1 base, and 13 bases stayed unmatched.

CDR3 coding DNA: TGTGCCAGTAGTCGCGGGGGACGGTACGAGCAGTACTTC. This sequence encodes CASSRGGRYEQYF. The chain employs TRBV19 and TRBJ2-7, with 7 bases lining up with TRBD2. The junction had 5 bases not matched to a gene; V was cut back by 5 bases and J by 4 bases. This CDR3 contains 13 residues. The germline CDR1 and CDR2 sequences are LNHDA and SQIVND (reference sequence).

The rearrangement joins TRBV27 to TRBJ1-6; D is ambiguous. This CDR3 region has 16 residues. Germline CDR1 is MNHEY and CDR2 is SMNVEV (reference sequence). V was trimmed by 3 bases and J by 6 bases, leaving 15 bases between them. The CDR3 region is CASSFTAGISNSPLHF. The CDR3 DNA reads TGTGCCAGCAGTTTCACGGCAGGCATTTCTAATTCACCCCTCCACTTT.

This chain joins TRBV9 and TRBJ2-1, with 10 bases aligning to TRBD1. Trimming removed 3 bases from V and 5 bases from J; junction bases left unmatched: 11. Germline CDR1 SGDLS, CDR2 YYNGEE. The CDR3 runs 17 residues. CDR3 sequence: CASSGGTGASLNNEQFF. Here the CDR3 DNA reads TGTGCCAGCAGCGGGGGGACAGGGGCTTCCCTAAACAATGAGCAGTTCTTC.

This clone was found a few times. The chain carries TRBV21-1 and TRBJ1-6; the D call in the table, TRBD1, was not verified against the DNA. TRBV21-1 is classified as a pseudogene. CDR3 length: 15 amino acids. The CDR3 loop is CASTPGDRRNSPLHF. The CDR3 DNA follows: TGTGCCAGCACCCCAGGCGACAGGAGAAATTCACCCCTCCACTTT.

The chain recombines TRBV29-1 with TRBJ2-7; 9 bases match TRBD1. The CDR3 spans 12 residues. In germline, CDR1 is SQVTM, CDR2 ANQGSEA. Trimming cost V 7 bases and J 7 bases; bases outside gene matches: 8. CDR3 DNA sequence: TGCAGCGGGGGGACAGGGACAAGGGAGCAGTACTTC. Its protein product is CSGGTGTREQYF.

V and J are TRBV9 and TRBJ1-2, with 8 nucleotides matching TRBD1. The CDR3 runs 15 residues. Germline lookup yields CDR1 SGDLS and CDR2 YYNGEE. Unmatched junction bases numbered 7, after V lost 3 bases and J lost 3 bases. In DNA, the CDR3 is TGTGCCAGCAGCGGACGGGACAGGAAGGACTATGGCTACACCTTC. Protein product: CASSGRDRKDYGYTF. The full variable domain, its missing parts supplied by reference TRBV9 and TRBJ1-2, is DSGVTQTPKHLITATGQRVTLRCSPRSGDLSVYWYQQSLDQGLQFLIQYYNGEERAKGNILERFSAQQFPDLHSELNLSSLELGDSALYFCASSGRDRKDYGYTFGSGTRLTVV.

The DNA of the CDR3 is TGTGCCAGCAGCCAACGGGACAGGGGGTCGACCGGGGAGCTGTTTTTT. Protein sequence: CASSQRDRGSTGELFF. V is TRBV3-1 (or the pseudogene TRBV3-2) and J is TRBJ2-2; 11 nucleotides line up with TRBD1. In germline, CDR1 is LGHDT, CDR2 YNNKEL (reference sequence). The V gene end was trimmed by 2 bases and the J gene end by 5 bases; junction bases not matched to a gene: 4. The CDR3 totals 16 residues.